Listed below are T cell receptor beta chains from one sample, sequenced in a study of tissue T cells after allogeneic stem cell transplantation. The protocol was immunoSEQ multiplex PCR, while the TCRdb copy is restricted to in-frame clones and leaves out a portion. The top ten hold 3.5% to 4% of the sample, which has roughly 42,000 clones, roughly 92% seen once. Material: blood, obtained before transplantation. These receptors were collected from a woman aged 40 to 75 who later had graft-versus-host disease after an allogeneic stem cell transplant. The CDR3 runs from the conserved cysteine through the conserved F or W. The order of the fields is V gene, J gene, clone size, D gene, CDR3 DNA, CDR3 protein. The D gene is left open where the match is weak. Where a row states a size, it is once, few, many or the class of an expanded clone; other rows omit it.

TRBV25-1	TRBJ1-3	NA	NA	TGTGCCTCCGGGGAGAGGGAACGCGGAAACACCATATATTTT	CASGERERGNTIYF
TRBV28	TRBJ1-2	few	TRBD1	TGTGCCAGCAGTTTCCCCTCTACAGGGGATTTTGGCTACACCTTC	CASSFPSTGDFGYTF
TRBV24-1	TRBJ1-5	NA	NA	TGTGCCACCAGTCGAACGGGCAATCAGCCCCAGCATTTT	CATSRTGNQPQHF
TRBV19	TRBJ2-7	NA	NA	TGTGCCAGTAGTATAGTACTAGCCTCCTACGAGCAGTACTTC	CASSIVLASYEQYF
TRBV7-9	TRBJ1-4	few	NA	TGTGCCAGCAGCTCGATCACAGGGATTTCAACTAATGAAAAACTGTTTTTT	CASSSITGISTNEKLFF
TRBV9	TRBJ2-7	NA	NA	TGTGCCAGCAGCTTGACGGTTTTGGGAGAGCAGTACTTC	CASSLTVLGEQYF
TRBV2	TRBJ1-1	NA	NA	TGTGCCAGCAGTTTAGGTCCGGTCGGCACTGAAGCTTTCTTT	CASSLGPVGTEAFF
TRBV7-9	TRBJ2-1	once	TRBD2	TGTGCCAGCAGCTTAATGACGGGACTAGCGGGAGGGCATGAGCAGTTCTTC	CASSLMTGLAGGHEQFF
TRBV19	TRBJ2-7	NA	NA	TGTGCCGGCCTCGGCGAGCAGTACTTC	CAGLGEQYF
TRBV2	TRBJ2-5	NA	TRBD2	TGTGCCAGCAGCTGGGGGACTAGCGGGACAGGGACCCAGTACTTC	CASSWGTSGTGTQYF
TRBV4-3	TRBJ2-3	NA	NA	TGCGCCAGCAGCCAAGATTGGACTCCCACAGATACGCAGTATTTT	CASSQDWTPTDTQYF
TRBV4-1	TRBJ2-3	NA	NA	TGCGCCAGCAGCCAAGGCGACCTCTATACGCAGTATTTT	CASSQGDLYTQYF
TRBV25-1	TRBJ1-2	NA	NA	TGTGCCAGCAGTGGGGTAAACTCGGACCATGGCTACACCTTC	CASSGVNSDHGYTF
TRBV19	TRBJ2-3	NA	TRBD1	TGTGCCAGTGGTAGGCGGCAGGGGGCGAAAGATACGCAGTATTTT	CASGRRQGAKDTQYF
TRBV14	TRBJ1-5	NA	NA	TGTGCCAGCAGCCAATCAGGATCGGGGGGGCCCCAGCATTTT	CASSQSGSGGPQHF
TRBV18	TRBJ1-1	NA	NA	TGTGCCAGCTCACCACCTGGGGGGGCTGAAGCTTTCTTT	CASSPPGGAEAFF
TRBV27	TRBJ1-1	NA	NA	TGTGCCAGCAGTTTATCAGGGCTAATCAACACTGAAGCTTTCTTT	CASSLSGLINTEAFF
TRBV25-1	TRBJ1-2	few	TRBD1	TGTGCCAGCAGCGGACAGGGGAACTATGGCTACACCTTC	CASSGQGNYGYTF
TRBV3-1/TRBV3-2	TRBJ2-2	NA	NA	TGTGCCAGCAGACTGAGGACACTCGGACTTCCTAAAACCAGGGAGCTGTTTTTT	CASRLRTLGLPKTRELFF
TRBV12-5	TRBJ1-1	NA	NA	TGTGCTAGTGGCACGACCGGGACACCGAACACTGAAGCTTTCTTT	CASGTTGTPNTEAFF
TRBV10-2	TRBJ2-5	once	TRBD2	TGCGCCAGCAGTTCCCTAGCGGGAGGGACCCCGTACCAAGAGACCCAGTACTTC	CASSSLAGGTPYQETQYF
TRBV9	TRBJ1-4	once	TRBD1	TGTGCCAGCAGCGTAGGCGACAGGGCTAGGGAAAAACTGTTTTTT	CASSVGDRAREKLFF